Below are 20 T cell receptor beta chains sequenced from a single sample in a study of human T cells and chemical hapten exposure. Sample time point: patch test 3, about 24 weeks after DPC sensitization. The sample's treatment: therapeutic diphenylcyclopropenone sensitization with weekly scalp DPC. TCRdb used MiXCR to reprocess the RACE reads, holding one entry per CDR3 protein. Of around 150,000 distinct CDR3 sequences in the sample, around 30% were seen once. The sequencing used whole blood, collected in connection with sensitization to the hapten diphenylcyclopropenone (DPC). The receptors were gathered from a young woman with alopecia areata. Some clones in this sample may be carry-over from other donors' samples.

The gene calls are TRBV7-2 and TRBJ2-7, with D possibly being TRBD1 or TRBD2 (5 bases each). CDR3 length equals 17 residues. Germline V gives CDR1 SGHTA, CDR2 FQGNSA. Trimming removed 1 base at V and 0 bases at J, with 16 bases between. This CDR3 is CASSLGVRAGSSYEQYF. The CDR3 nucleotides read TGTGCCAGCAGCTTAGGGGTCAGGGCAGGGAGCTCCTACGAGCAGTACTTC.

The count of this clonotype is one. The chain employs TRBV6-6 and TRBJ1-2; possible D gene TRBD1, 6 bases. The V gene's germline CDR1 is MNHNY and CDR2 SVGAGI (reference sequence). The CDR3 is 14 residues long. V lost 3 bases and J lost 4, with 12 bases in between. The chain's CDR3 is CASSYGQNFYGYTF. The CDR3 nucleotides are TGTGCCAGCAGTTATGGACAGAACTTCTATGGCTACACCTTC.

The chain employs TRBV6-6 and TRBJ2-7, with D maybe TRBD2 (6 bases). With 6 bases removed from V and 2 bases from J, the gap between germline ends came to 14 bases. Germline CDR1 reads MNHNY; CDR2 reads SVGAGI (reference sequence). There are 14 residues in the CDR3. The CDR3 bases are TGTGCCAGCAGCCACGCGGGACGAACCTACGAGCAGTACTTC. Translated: CASSHAGRTYEQYF.

V is TRBV20-1 and J is TRBJ1-1; D gene uncertain. Germline V CDR1 and CDR2: DFQATT, SNEGSKA (reference sequence). V was pared by 4 bases and J by 6 bases, with 9 bases between. CDR3 length equals 11 residues. CDR3 region: CSANRAAEAFF. The DNA for the CDR3 is TGCAGTGCTAATAGGGCAGCTGAAGCTTTCTTT.

The chain is built from TRBV4-3 and TRBJ1-5; D unresolved. This CDR3 has 13 residues. CDR1 is LGHNA, CDR2 YSLEER, per germline. Trimming removed 0 bases from V and 6 bases from J, with 6 bases in between. The CDR3 reads CASSQEHGQPQHF. The CDR3 nucleotides are TGCGCCAGCAGCCAAGAACACGGTCAGCCCCAGCATTTT.

The chain is built from TRBV6-1 and TRBJ2-7; 7 bases line up with TRBD2. There are 15 residues in the CDR3. V shed 5 bases and J 0 bases; nucleotides not matched to a gene: 7. The germline V gene encodes CDR1 MNHNS and CDR2 SASEGT. Here the CDR3 reads CASSPSGGSSYEQYF. The CDR3 nucleotides read TGTGCCAGCAGTCCATCCGGCGGGAGCTCCTACGAGCAGTACTTC.

This chain links TRBV20-1 with TRBJ1-2; tentatively, D is TRBD1 (5 bases). CDR1 and CDR2 from the germline V gene are DFQATT and SNEGSKA (reference sequence). The CDR3 loop spans 14 amino acids. V lost 3 bases, J lost 2 bases, and 13 bases lay in between. The DNA of the CDR3 is TGCAGTGCTAGGGGGGGGGGAATCAACTATGGCTACACCTTC. It is translated as CSARGGGINYGYTF.

This clonotype was seen ten or more times. This chain joins TRBV7-9 and TRBJ1-2; D perhaps matches TRBD1 (6 bases). Trimming left V 1 base short and J 2 bases short, with 17 bases between. The CDR3 runs 17 residues. Germline assignment: CDR1 SEHNR and CDR2 FQNEAQ (reference sequence). In DNA, the CDR3 is TGTGCCAGCAGCTTAGGGTCAGGGGCCCCCCCCAACTATGGCTACACCTTC. Encoded protein: CASSLGSGAPPNYGYTF.

The J gene is TRBJ2-5, the V gene TRBV7-2; 8 positions match TRBD2. CDR3 size: 15 residues. CDR1 and CDR2 from the germline V gene are SGHTA and FQGNSA. V gave up 5 bases and J gave up 7 bases; unmatched junction bases: 12. This CDR3 reads CASSPRKGLEGTQYF. CDR3 nucleotides: TGTGCCAGCAGCCCCCGAAAGGGACTAGAGGGGACCCAGTACTTC.

This clonotype was recorded a few times. The chain carries TRBV2 and TRBJ2-3; no reliable D call. The CDR3 has 11 amino acids. V was cut by 6 bases and J by 7 bases, with 8 bases left in between. Germline CDR1 is SNHLY and CDR2 is FYNNEI. CDR3 coding DNA: TGTGCCAGCAGAGTTACGAATACGCAGTATTTT. This translates into CASRVTNTQYF.

V usage is TRBV6-6 and J usage is TRBJ2-7, with D uncertain. Trimming shortened V by 6 bases and J by 0 bases, and 15 bases separated the two germline ends. The CDR3 is made up of 15 amino acids. Germline-derived CDR1 and CDR2 are MNHNY and SVGAGI (reference sequence). In DNA, the CDR3 is TGTGCCAGCAGGGGCACGTCCCACGTCTCCTACGAGCAGTACTTC. Translated: CASRGTSHVSYEQYF.

This clonotype has more than one count but fewer than ten. The genes are TRBV11-1 and TRBJ1-1; D may be TRBD1 (5 bases). Per the germline V gene, CDR1 is SGHAT and CDR2 is FQDESV (reference sequence). The CDR3 runs to 14 residues. The V end lost 5 bases, the J end lost 3 bases, and 13 bases lay between the germline ends. CDR3: CASSPTAYYTEAFF. The CDR3 nucleotides read TGTGCCAGCAGCCCGACAGCGTACTACACTGAAGCTTTCTTT.

V usage is TRBV6-5 and J usage is TRBJ1-3, with D perhaps matching TRBD1 (5 bases). Trimming shortened V by 8 bases and J by 0 bases, and 14 bases separated the two germline ends. The length of the CDR3 is 15 residues. Germline CDR1 reads MNHEY; CDR2 reads SVGAGI. CDR3 sequence reads: CASATELYSGNTIYF. CDR3 DNA: TGTGCCAGCGCGACAGAACTCTACTCTGGAAACACCATATATTTT.

A few counts support this clonotype. The CDR3 is CASSQEGFSEQYF. The CDR3 nucleotides read TGCGCCAGCAGCCAAGAGGGTTTCAGCGAGCAGTACTTC. The chain links TRBV4-1 to TRBJ2-7; D unclear. V was shortened by 0 bases and J by 6 bases, with 9 bases between the two germline ends. Germline CDR1 MGHRA, CDR2 YSYEKL. This CDR3 has 13 amino acids.

The DNA of the CDR3 is TGTGCCACCAGCAGACCAGGGGGGGGCGGTGGCTACACCTTC. This gives the protein CATSRPGGGGGYTF. The chain couples TRBV15 to TRBJ1-2, with 7 bases fitting TRBD1. Germline assignment: CDR1 LNHNV and CDR2 YYDKDF (reference sequence). The CDR3 is 14 amino acids. J lost 7 bases, V lost 2 bases, and 7 bases had no gene match.

The rearrangement uses TRBV6-4 and TRBJ2-3; TRBD2 might be the D (5 bases). CDR3 length: 15 residues. Looked up from germline, CDR1 is MRHNA and CDR2 is SNTAGT. V was clipped by 4 bases and J by 1 base, with 12 bases between them. CDR3 DNA sequence: TGTGCCAGCAGTGTAGTAGCGAGTGGCACAGATACGCAGTATTTT. It encodes CASSVVASGTDTQYF.

This chain connects TRBV6-5 to TRBJ1-4; 8 bases are shared with TRBD1. The V and J ends lost 6 bases and 6 bases, in that order; junction bases with no gene match: 9. This CDR3 spans 15 amino acids. In germline, CDR1 is MNHEY, CDR2 SVGAGI. The CDR3 loop is CASRSRQGRDEKLFF. DNA of the CDR3: TGTGCCAGCAGATCAAGACAGGGGCGAGATGAAAAACTGTTTTTT.

The chain links TRBV6-2 or TRBV6-3 to TRBJ1-2; 7 nucleotides line up with TRBD1. Looked up from germline, CDR1 is MNHEY and CDR2 is SVGEGT. The CDR3 is 15 residues long. The V gene end was trimmed by 0 bases and the J gene end by 4 bases; junction bases not matched to a gene: 5. CDR3 nucleotide sequence: TGTGCCAGCAGTTACTCGGCGGGACAGTTCTATGGCTACACCTTC. It codes for CASSYSAGQFYGYTF.

The chain combines TRBV12-3 or TRBV12-4 with TRBJ2-2, with 14 bases that match TRBD2. V lost 10 bases to trimming and J lost 5 bases; unmatched junction nucleotides: 12. This CDR3 comprises 17 residues. Here the CDR3 reads CAIVDGTSGSETGELFF. In DNA form, the CDR3 reads TGTGCCATCGTAGATGGGACTAGCGGGAGTGAAACCGGGGAGCTGTTTTTT.

This chain joins TRBV6-2 or TRBV6-3 and TRBJ2-4; the match to TRBD1 covers 7 bases. Per the germline V gene, CDR1 is MNHEY and CDR2 is SVGEGT. V lost 6 bases and J lost 4; bases outside the gene matches: 6. CDR3 length: 14 amino acids. The CDR3 nucleotides read TGTGCCAGCAGGGATCCGGGACAGAAAAACATTCAGTACTTC. Encoded protein: CASRDPGQKNIQYF.